These T cell receptor beta chains were read from a single sample in a study of blood T cell repertoires in COVID-19. Assay used: immunoSEQ multiplex PCR; TCRdb lists only in-frame clones, some missing. The data contain about 370,000 clones, 91% of them seen just once; the ten biggest clones take up around 0.94%. Sequencing input: PBMCs or T cells enriched from blood (not recorded which). Source of these receptors: a woman aged 40 to 50 who had been exposed to COVID-19. Both conserved end residues are part of each CDR3. The order of the fields is CDR3 protein, CDR3 DNA, J gene, V gene, clone size, D gene. The D gene is left open where the match is weak. Rows may omit the clone size; those that give it use once, few, many or a size class.

cdr3_aa: CASKPGESLDEQYF; cdr3_nt: TGTGCCAGCAAGCCAGGGGAGTCTCTTGACGAGCAGTACTTC; j_call: TRBJ2-7; v_call: TRBV6-5; clone_size: NA; d_call: NA
cdr3_aa: CASSVGTDYSPLHF; cdr3_nt: TGTGCCAGCAGCGTCGGGACAGACTATTCACCCCTCCACTTT; j_call: TRBJ1-6; v_call: TRBV9; clone_size: NA; d_call: TRBD1
cdr3_aa: CASSFGQNTEAFF; cdr3_nt: TGCGCCAGCAGCTTTGGACAAAACACTGAAGCTTTCTTT; j_call: TRBJ1-1; v_call: TRBV5-1; clone_size: NA; d_call: NA
cdr3_aa: CSFYQGHYNEQFF; cdr3_nt: TGCAGCTTCTATCAGGGACACTACAATGAGCAGTTCTTC; j_call: TRBJ2-1; v_call: TRBV29-1; clone_size: NA; d_call: NA
cdr3_aa: CASSLETGSDQPQHF; cdr3_nt: TGCGCCAGCAGCTTGGAAACAGGTAGTGATCAGCCCCAGCATTTT; j_call: TRBJ1-5; v_call: TRBV5-1; clone_size: NA; d_call: NA
cdr3_aa: CASISRTSASEQYF; cdr3_nt: TGTGCCAGCATTTCCAGGACTAGCGCCAGCGAGCAGTACTTC; j_call: TRBJ2-7; v_call: TRBV2; clone_size: once; d_call: TRBD2
cdr3_aa: CASKWAADSGANVLTF; cdr3_nt: TGTGCCAGTAAGTGGGCCGCTGACTCTGGGGCCAACGTCCTGACTTTC; j_call: TRBJ2-6; v_call: TRBV19; clone_size: NA; d_call: NA
cdr3_aa: CASSGGGQGNSYEQYF; cdr3_nt: TGTGCCAGCAGTGGGGGGGGACAGGGGAACTCCTACGAGCAGTACTTC; j_call: TRBJ2-7; v_call: TRBV6-1; clone_size: few; d_call: TRBD1
cdr3_aa: CAISEVSHKGYTF; cdr3_nt: TGTGCCATCAGTGAGGTTTCGCACAAGGGCTACACCTTC; j_call: TRBJ1-2; v_call: TRBV10-3; clone_size: NA; d_call: NA
cdr3_aa: CASTPSNYGYTF; cdr3_nt: TGTGCCAGCACTCCCAGTAACTATGGCTACACCTTC; j_call: TRBJ1-2; v_call: TRBV2; clone_size: NA; d_call: NA
cdr3_aa: CSVRIIAGGLSEQYF; cdr3_nt: TGCAGCGTGAGGATCATAGCGGGGGGGCTCAGCGAGCAGTACTTC; j_call: TRBJ2-7; v_call: TRBV29-1; clone_size: NA; d_call: TRBD2
cdr3_aa: CASSSGGGARETQYF; cdr3_nt: TGTGCCAGCAGCTCCGGCGGGGGGGCCCGGGAGACCCAGTACTTC; j_call: TRBJ2-5; v_call: TRBV7-2; clone_size: NA; d_call: TRBD2
cdr3_aa: CASSLATGLGYTF; cdr3_nt: TGTGCCAGCAGCTTGGCGACAGGGCTCGGCTACACCTTC; j_call: TRBJ1-2; v_call: TRBV5-6; clone_size: NA; d_call: TRBD1
cdr3_aa: CASSPPTQVNTEAFF; cdr3_nt: TGTGCCAGCAGCCCGCCAACCCAGGTGAACACTGAAGCTTTCTTT; j_call: TRBJ1-1; v_call: TRBV11-2; clone_size: once; d_call: NA
cdr3_aa: CASSKTTSGVRETQYF; cdr3_nt: TGTGCCAGCAGCAAAACCACTAGCGGGGTACGAGAGACCCAGTACTTC; j_call: TRBJ2-5; v_call: TRBV21-1; clone_size: NA; d_call: NA
cdr3_aa: CASSYSGRETQYF; cdr3_nt: TGTGCCAGCAGCTACTCCGGGAGAGAGACCCAGTACTTC; j_call: TRBJ2-5; v_call: TRBV7-8; clone_size: NA; d_call: NA
cdr3_aa: CASAPGTNTEAFF; cdr3_nt: TGTGCCTCAGCCCCGGGGACAAACACTGAAGCTTTCTTT; j_call: TRBJ1-1; v_call: TRBV19; clone_size: NA; d_call: NA
cdr3_aa: CASSLKRTGELFF; cdr3_nt: TGCGCCAGCAGCTTAAAGAGAACCGGGGAGCTGTTTTTT; j_call: TRBJ2-2; v_call: TRBV5-1; clone_size: NA; d_call: NA
cdr3_aa: CASSPTGVVTYEQYF; cdr3_nt: TGCGCCAGCAGTCCCACAGGGGTCGTTACCTACGAGCAGTACTTC; j_call: TRBJ2-7; v_call: TRBV5-1; clone_size: NA; d_call: TRBD1
cdr3_aa: CASSPGQTNTGELFF; cdr3_nt: TGTGCCAGCTCACCGGGACAGACGAACACCGGGGAGCTGTTTTTT; j_call: TRBJ2-2; v_call: TRBV18; clone_size: NA; d_call: TRBD1
cdr3_aa: CASRPTGVYGYTF; cdr3_nt: TGTGCCAGCAGACCGACAGGGGTATATGGCTACACCTTC; j_call: TRBJ1-2; v_call: TRBV12-3/TRBV12-4; clone_size: NA; d_call: TRBD1
cdr3_aa: CASSPGTGNNEQFF; cdr3_nt: TGTGCCAGCAGCCCCGGGACTGGAAACAATGAGCAGTTCTTC; j_call: TRBJ2-1; v_call: TRBV11-1; clone_size: NA; d_call: NA
cdr3_aa: CASSRDGAGGSPLHF; cdr3_nt: TGTGCCAGCAGCCGGGACGGGGCCGGGGGATCACCCCTCCACTTT; j_call: TRBJ1-6; v_call: TRBV28; clone_size: NA; d_call: NA
cdr3_aa: CASSLEPGLNQPQHF; cdr3_nt: TGCGCCAGCAGCTTGGAACCAGGCCTCAATCAGCCCCAGCATTTT; j_call: TRBJ1-5; v_call: TRBV5-1; clone_size: NA; d_call: NA
cdr3_aa: CAWSPRRLNTEAFF; cdr3_nt: TGTGCCTGGAGTCCCCGTCGGTTGAACACTGAAGCTTTCTTT; j_call: TRBJ1-1; v_call: TRBV30; clone_size: NA; d_call: NA
cdr3_aa: CAWNLGTGNGYTF; cdr3_nt: TGTGCCTGGAACCTAGGGACAGGGAATGGCTACACCTTC; j_call: TRBJ1-2; v_call: TRBV30; clone_size: NA; d_call: TRBD1
cdr3_aa: CATSLREYGYTF; cdr3_nt: TGTGCCACCAGCCTGCGAGAGTATGGCTACACCTTC; j_call: TRBJ1-2; v_call: TRBV15; clone_size: NA; d_call: NA
cdr3_aa: CASSPGLSDTEAFF; cdr3_nt: TGTGCCAGCTCACCAGGGCTTTCGGACACTGAAGCTTTCTTT; j_call: TRBJ1-1; v_call: TRBV18; clone_size: NA; d_call: NA
cdr3_aa: CASSLTRSNNEQFF; cdr3_nt: TGTGCCAGCAGCTTAACTAGGAGCAACAATGAGCAGTTCTTC; j_call: TRBJ2-1; v_call: TRBV7-3; clone_size: NA; d_call: NA
cdr3_aa: CASSQGGTGARSYEQYF; cdr3_nt: TGTGCCAGCAGCCAAGGGGGGACAGGGGCGCGAAGCTACGAGCAGTACTTC; j_call: TRBJ2-7; v_call: TRBV4-2; clone_size: once; d_call: TRBD1
cdr3_aa: CASSEAVTSVENNEQFF; cdr3_nt: TGTGCCAGCAGTGAAGCGGTGACTAGCGTTGAGAACAATGAGCAGTTCTTC; j_call: TRBJ2-1; v_call: TRBV6-1; clone_size: once; d_call: TRBD2
cdr3_aa: CASSIIGTGRMNEQFF; cdr3_nt: TGTGCCAGTAGTATAATCGGGACGGGGAGGATGAATGAGCAGTTCTTC; j_call: TRBJ2-1; v_call: TRBV19; clone_size: NA; d_call: NA
cdr3_aa: CASSPPGGGSNYGYTF; cdr3_nt: TGTGCCAGCTCACCACCCGGGGGTGGGAGCAACTATGGCTACACCTTC; j_call: TRBJ1-2; v_call: TRBV18; clone_size: NA; d_call: NA
cdr3_aa: CASSLGVNYGYTF; cdr3_nt: TGTGCCAGCAGCTTGGGAGTTAACTATGGCTACACCTTC; j_call: TRBJ1-2; v_call: TRBV5-8; clone_size: once; d_call: NA
cdr3_aa: CASSYSSVSNQPQHF; cdr3_nt: TGTGCCAGCAGTTACTCGTCAGTTAGCAATCAGCCCCAGCATTTT; j_call: TRBJ1-5; v_call: TRBV6-5; clone_size: NA; d_call: NA
cdr3_aa: CASSLGGFKTEAFF; cdr3_nt: TGTGCCAGCAGCCTCGGCGGGTTCAAGACTGAAGCTTTCTTT; j_call: TRBJ1-1; v_call: TRBV9; clone_size: NA; d_call: NA
cdr3_aa: CASSLLASSYNSPLHF; cdr3_nt: TGTGCCAGCAGCTTGTTAGCTAGCTCCTATAATTCACCCCTCCACTTT; j_call: TRBJ1-6; v_call: TRBV5-6; clone_size: NA; d_call: NA
cdr3_aa: CASSVATGPRDEKLFF; cdr3_nt: TGTGCCAGCAGCGTAGCCACAGGTCCCCGGGATGAAAAACTGTTTTTT; j_call: TRBJ1-4; v_call: TRBV9; clone_size: NA; d_call: NA
cdr3_aa: CASSAAAGQGYEQYF; cdr3_nt: TGTGCCAGCAGCGCAGCCGCGGGACAGGGGTACGAGCAGTACTTC; j_call: TRBJ2-7; v_call: TRBV9; clone_size: once; d_call: TRBD1
cdr3_aa: CASSLGTRADTQYF; cdr3_nt: TGTGCCAGCAGCCTAGGAACTAGAGCAGATACGCAGTATTTT; j_call: TRBJ2-3; v_call: TRBV7-3; clone_size: NA; d_call: NA
cdr3_aa: CATSDGQMRAFF; cdr3_nt: TGTGCCACCAGTGATGGACAGATGAGAGCTTTCTTT; j_call: TRBJ1-1; v_call: TRBV24-1; clone_size: NA; d_call: NA
cdr3_aa: CASSVTGGRANEQFF; cdr3_nt: TGTGCCAGCAGCGTCACGGGCGGGAGAGCCAATGAGCAGTTCTTC; j_call: TRBJ2-1; v_call: TRBV9; clone_size: NA; d_call: TRBD2
cdr3_aa: CAISAGTSGREQFF; cdr3_nt: TGTGCCATCAGTGCCGGGACTAGCGGGAGGGAGCAGTTCTTC; j_call: TRBJ2-1; v_call: TRBV10-3; clone_size: NA; d_call: TRBD2
cdr3_aa: CASSVDSTSGANEQFF; cdr3_nt: TGTGCCAGCAGCGTAGATTCGACTAGCGGGGCCAATGAGCAGTTCTTC; j_call: TRBJ2-1; v_call: TRBV9; clone_size: NA; d_call: TRBD2
cdr3_aa: CASSSRGSYEQYF; cdr3_nt: TGCGCCAGCAGCTCCCGCGGTTCCTACGAGCAGTACTTC; j_call: TRBJ2-7; v_call: TRBV5-1; clone_size: few; d_call: NA
cdr3_aa: CASRPSGRTDTQYF; cdr3_nt: TGTGCCAGCCGTCCTAGCGGGCGCACAGATACGCAGTATTTT; j_call: TRBJ2-3; v_call: TRBV27; clone_size: once; d_call: TRBD2
cdr3_aa: CASSTGLAYYNEQFF; cdr3_nt: TGTGCCAGCAGCACCGGACTAGCGTACTACAATGAGCAGTTCTTC; j_call: TRBJ2-1; v_call: TRBV7-9; clone_size: NA; d_call: TRBD2
cdr3_aa: CASSQVGRAVTDTQYF; cdr3_nt: TGCGCCAGCAGCCAAGTAGGGAGGGCCGTCACAGATACGCAGTATTTT; j_call: TRBJ2-3; v_call: TRBV4-1; clone_size: once; d_call: TRBD2
cdr3_aa: CASGLVIREGPDEQYF; cdr3_nt: TGTGCTAGTGGTTTGGTGATACGGGAGGGCCCAGACGAGCAGTACTTC; j_call: TRBJ2-7; v_call: TRBV12-5; clone_size: few; d_call: TRBD2
cdr3_aa: CASTMTRERGGTQYF; cdr3_nt: TGTGCCAGCACCATGACGCGGGAGAGGGGGGGGACCCAGTACTTC; j_call: TRBJ2-5; v_call: TRBV6-5; clone_size: NA; d_call: NA
cdr3_aa: CASSLGASQPQHF; cdr3_nt: TGCGCCAGCAGCCTGGGAGCATCTCAGCCCCAGCATTTT; j_call: TRBJ1-5; v_call: TRBV5-1; clone_size: NA; d_call: NA
cdr3_aa: CATSRASTGTVNEKLFF; cdr3_nt: TGTGCCACCAGCAGAGCCTCAACCGGGACAGTTAATGAAAAACTGTTTTTT; j_call: TRBJ1-4; v_call: TRBV15; clone_size: NA; d_call: TRBD1